The T cell receptor beta chain under discussion was sequenced for a study of T cell responses to AZD1222 COVID-19 vaccine (dated by TCRdb to about 2021). Regarding the study in general: AZD1222 recipients given second doses at about 4 weeks or at about 12 weeks were pooled, since spike-specific TCR depth and breadth were not found to differ between the two schedules. Enrollment into the trials was organized by age into subgroups of 18-55, 56-69 and 70-plus years, and those subgroups contained about 160, 30 and 59 TCR-sequenced participants, respectively. A total of 230 to 250 trial participants underwent TCR sequencing, of whom approximately 210 received two doses of AZD1222 and about 26 received two doses of the MenACWY control vaccine. Study-level results and caveats: Epitopes outside the regions mutated in the B.1.351 and B.1.1.7 variants were reportedly recognized by nearly half of the unique spike-specific TCRs. Conclusions about previously exposed vaccinees are limited because only six or seven AZD1222 recipients were SARS-CoV-2 seropositive at baseline. CD4 TCRs associated with the vaccine covered the entire spike protein, and the dominant responses were in regions 160-218 and 743-854. The 56-69-year group was small, and its depth increase did not reach significance, likely because of low power. Most participants were white British and females outnumbered males, and the authors suggested that clonal diversity may have been underestimated. Because no samples from the day 14 peak response were available, repertoires could be characterized only after the peak T cell response. After two AZD1222 doses, both the breadth and the depth of spike-specific TCRs were significantly higher than at day 0 and than in MenACWY recipients.

The label giving this sample's time point can be read as: baseline before first vaccination. The vaccinee samples were drawn from two UK trials, COV001 and COV002, one of which was a single-blind randomized controlled phase 2/3 trial testing AZD1222 (ChAdOx1 nCoV-19) in healthy adults. Trial participant PBMC samples were collected at day 0 and day 28 after the second dose for TCRbeta chain sequencing. The CDR3 regions of human TCRbeta chains were subjected to immunosequencing. Under the source paper's analysis protocol: TCRs in the repertoires were matched against a reference library of SARS-CoV-2-specific TCRs that had been generated with the MIRA antigen-specificity platform. Breadth was defined as the fraction of unique TCRs that were SARS-CoV-2-associated. Depth was defined as the fraction of total T cells that were SARS-CoV-2-associated. Using the MIRA data, every spike-specific TCR was mapped to the spike region that the TCR reacted to and assigned to either a CD4 or a CD8 class. Log10-transformed breadth and depth values were compared by one-way ANOVA with Sidak's multiple comparisons tests. Not all clones reach the TCRdb copy of this immuneACCESS table, which keeps in-frame sequences only. Checked studies attribute under half of the gap to unresolved V genes and leave the rest unexplained. V and J calls plus clone size are reproduced from that table; the DNA served to infer D and trimming. The sample yields approximately 140,000 clones; about nine tenths were counted once. The top ten hold 4.5% to 6% of the sample.

Remarks on this clone: Its antigen remains undetermined. No qualities accompany the bases; no much larger clone lies one base away.

The sequence was obtained from an adult in good health. Sequences were derived from peripheral blood, sampled on day 0 of AZD1222 vaccination.

The CDR3 loop reads CASSPGGAGGYTF. The base sequence is TGTGCCAGCAGCCCAGGGGGGGCAGGTGGCTACACCTTC. The V and J genes are TRBV7-3 and TRBJ1-2; TRBD1 agrees with 7 junctional bases. V is trimmed back by 5 bases and J by 7 bases, and the junction contains 7 bases that no gene match accounts for. Sequences SGHTA (CDR1) and FQGTGA (CDR2) are obtained from the germline V gene. The CDR3 measures 13 amino acids from cysteine to phenylalanine. The sequence is cut down to CDR3 DNA, 39 bases in frame from base 1.